The T cell receptor beta chain under discussion was sequenced for a study of glioma-infiltrating T cells after dendritic cell vaccination. As for this clone: Its antigen remains unidentified.

TCRdb keeps only in-frame clones here, not all; method: immunoSEQ multiplex PCR. This table has tens of thousands of clones, about nine tenths appearing once. The germline CDR1 and CDR2 sequences are SGHTA and FQGNSA. This CDR3 region has 16 residues. The ends were cut back, 4 bases at V and 5 bases at J, with 20 bases in the middle. Study outcomes and limitations: Higher TCR clonality did not directly relate to longer survival.

Indicated time point: after dendritic cell vaccination, including at tumor progression/relapse. The origin of this receptor is a human donor with glioblastoma. Sequenced here: blood, sampled after dendritic cell vaccination. The chain has TRBV7-2 and TRBJ1-2; D perhaps matches TRBD1 (5 bases). CDR3 bases: TGTGCCAGCAGCTCTCCCCCGGGACTGAGGAGGTATGGCTACACCTTC. It encodes CASSSPPGLRRYGYTF.